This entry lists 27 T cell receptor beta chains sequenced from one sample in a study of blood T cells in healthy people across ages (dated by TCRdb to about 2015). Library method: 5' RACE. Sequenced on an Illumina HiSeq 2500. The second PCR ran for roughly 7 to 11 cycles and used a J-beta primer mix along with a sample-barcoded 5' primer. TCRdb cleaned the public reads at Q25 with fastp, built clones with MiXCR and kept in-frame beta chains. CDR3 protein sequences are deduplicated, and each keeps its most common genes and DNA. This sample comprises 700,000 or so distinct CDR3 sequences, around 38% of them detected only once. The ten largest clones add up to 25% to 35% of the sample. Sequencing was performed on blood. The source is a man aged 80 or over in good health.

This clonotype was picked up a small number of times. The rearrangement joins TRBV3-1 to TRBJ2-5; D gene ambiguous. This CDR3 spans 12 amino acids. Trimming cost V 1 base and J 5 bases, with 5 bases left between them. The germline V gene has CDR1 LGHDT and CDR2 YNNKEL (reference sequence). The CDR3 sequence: CASSQGDETQYF. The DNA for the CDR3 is TGTGCCAGCAGCCAAGGGGATGAGACCCAGTACTTC.

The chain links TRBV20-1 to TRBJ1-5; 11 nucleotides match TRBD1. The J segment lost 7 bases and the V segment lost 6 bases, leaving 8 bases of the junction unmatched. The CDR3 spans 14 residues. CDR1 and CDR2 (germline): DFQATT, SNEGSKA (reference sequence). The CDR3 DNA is TGCAGTGCCCGGCGGACAGGGGGCGGACAGCCCCAGCATTTT. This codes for CSARRTGGGQPQHF.

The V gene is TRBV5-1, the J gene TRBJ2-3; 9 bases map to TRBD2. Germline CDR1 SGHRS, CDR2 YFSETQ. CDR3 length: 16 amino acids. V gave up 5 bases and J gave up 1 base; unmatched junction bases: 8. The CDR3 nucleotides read TGCGCCAGCAGGTTTGGAGCGGGGGGAGGCACAGATACGCAGTATTTT. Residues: CASRFGAGGGTDTQYF.

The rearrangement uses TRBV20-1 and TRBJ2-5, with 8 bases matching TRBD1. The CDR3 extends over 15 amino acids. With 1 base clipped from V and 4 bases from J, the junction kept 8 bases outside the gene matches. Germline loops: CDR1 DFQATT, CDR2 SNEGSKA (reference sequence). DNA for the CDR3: TGCAGTGCTAGAGTTGCAGGGGGCCCTTTAGAGACCCAGTACTTC. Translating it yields CSARVAGGPLETQYF.

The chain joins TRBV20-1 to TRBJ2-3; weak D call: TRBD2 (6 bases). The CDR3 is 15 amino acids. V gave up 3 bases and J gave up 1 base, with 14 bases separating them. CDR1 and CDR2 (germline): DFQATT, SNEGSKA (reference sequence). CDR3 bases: TGCAGTGCTAGTTCGCCTAGCGAGCGCACAGATACGCAGTATTTT. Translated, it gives CSASSPSERTDTQYF.

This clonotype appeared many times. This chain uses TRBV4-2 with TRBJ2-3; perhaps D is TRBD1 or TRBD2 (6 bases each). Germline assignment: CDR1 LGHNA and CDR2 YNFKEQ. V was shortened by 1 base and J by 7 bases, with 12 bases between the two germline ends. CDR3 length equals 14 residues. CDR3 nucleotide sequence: TGTGCCAGCAGCCAAGTCGGGGGCTTAAATACGCAGTATTTT. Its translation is CASSQVGGLNTQYF.

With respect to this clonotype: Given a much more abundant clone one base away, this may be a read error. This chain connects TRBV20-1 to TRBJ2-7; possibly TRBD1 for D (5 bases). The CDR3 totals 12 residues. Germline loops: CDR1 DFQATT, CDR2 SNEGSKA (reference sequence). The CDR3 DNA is TGCTGTGCTACAGACAGAGTCTACGAGCAGTACTTC. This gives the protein CCATDRVYEQYF.

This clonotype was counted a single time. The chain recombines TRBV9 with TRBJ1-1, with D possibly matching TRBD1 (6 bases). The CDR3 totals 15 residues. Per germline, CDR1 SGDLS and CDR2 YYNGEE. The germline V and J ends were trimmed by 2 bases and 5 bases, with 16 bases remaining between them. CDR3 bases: TGTGCCAGCAGCGTGGGGGGAGGGGGGGCAACTGAAGCTTTCTTT. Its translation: CASSVGGGGATEAFF.

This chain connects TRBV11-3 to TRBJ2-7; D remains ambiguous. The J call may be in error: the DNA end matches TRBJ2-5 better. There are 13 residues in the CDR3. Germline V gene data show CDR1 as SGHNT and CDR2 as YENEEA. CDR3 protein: CASSLGMSETQYF. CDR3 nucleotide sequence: TGTGCCAGCAGCTTAGGAATGAGTGAGACCCAGTACTTC.

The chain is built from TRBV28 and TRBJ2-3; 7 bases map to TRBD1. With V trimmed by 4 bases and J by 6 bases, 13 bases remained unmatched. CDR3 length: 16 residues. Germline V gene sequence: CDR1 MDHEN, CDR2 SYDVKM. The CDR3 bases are TGTGCCAGCAGTTCCCCCCAAGGCACAGGGGCCGATACGCAGTATTTT. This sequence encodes CASSSPQGTGADTQYF.

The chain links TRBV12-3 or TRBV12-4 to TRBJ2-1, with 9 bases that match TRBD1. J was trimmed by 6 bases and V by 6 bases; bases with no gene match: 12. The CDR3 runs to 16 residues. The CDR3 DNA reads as TGTGCCAGCAGCCCTCCCGGGACAGGGTCCGGCAATGAGCAGTTCTTC. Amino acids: CASSPPGTGSGNEQFF.

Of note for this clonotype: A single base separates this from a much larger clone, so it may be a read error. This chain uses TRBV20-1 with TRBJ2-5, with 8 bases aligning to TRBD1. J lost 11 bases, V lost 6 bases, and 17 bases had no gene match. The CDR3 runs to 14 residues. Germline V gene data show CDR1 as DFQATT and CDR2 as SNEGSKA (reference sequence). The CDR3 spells CSAPGGRFNNEQYF. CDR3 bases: TGCAGTGCGCCAGGGGGCAGGTTTAACAATGAGCAGTACTTC.

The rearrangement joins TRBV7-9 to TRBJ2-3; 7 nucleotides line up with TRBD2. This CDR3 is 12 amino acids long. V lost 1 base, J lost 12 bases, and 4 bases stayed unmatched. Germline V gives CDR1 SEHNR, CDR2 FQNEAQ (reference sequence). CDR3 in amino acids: CASSLERTSQYF. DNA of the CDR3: TGTGCCAGCAGCTTAGAGCGGACTAGTCAGTATTTT.

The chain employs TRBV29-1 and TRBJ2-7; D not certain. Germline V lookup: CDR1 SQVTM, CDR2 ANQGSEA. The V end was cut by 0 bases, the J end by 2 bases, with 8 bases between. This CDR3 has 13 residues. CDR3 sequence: CSVEDGPTYEQYF. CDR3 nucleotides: TGCAGCGTTGAAGACGGACCTACCTACGAGCAGTACTTC.

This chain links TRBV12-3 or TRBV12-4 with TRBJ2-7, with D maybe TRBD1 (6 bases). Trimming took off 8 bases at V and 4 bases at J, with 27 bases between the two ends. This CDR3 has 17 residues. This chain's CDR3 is CASRLGAPRDPSYEQYF. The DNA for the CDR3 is TGTGCCAGCCGATTGGGGGCCCCCCGGGACCCCTCTTACGAGCAGTACTTC.

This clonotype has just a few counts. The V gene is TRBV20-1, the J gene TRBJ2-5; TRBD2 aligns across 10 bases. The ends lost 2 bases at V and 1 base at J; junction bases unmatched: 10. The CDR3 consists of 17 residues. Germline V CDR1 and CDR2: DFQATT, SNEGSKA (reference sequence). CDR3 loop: CSARRPSGGLGQETQYF. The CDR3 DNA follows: TGCAGTGCTAGAAGGCCTAGCGGGGGCCTAGGCCAAGAGACCCAGTACTTC.

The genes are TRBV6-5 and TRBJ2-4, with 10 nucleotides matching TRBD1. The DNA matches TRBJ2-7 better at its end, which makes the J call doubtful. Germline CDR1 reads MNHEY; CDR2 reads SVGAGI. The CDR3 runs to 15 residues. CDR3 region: CASSITGTGVYEQYF. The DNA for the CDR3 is TGTGCCAGCAGTATAACCGGGACAGGGGTCTACGAGCAGTACTTC.

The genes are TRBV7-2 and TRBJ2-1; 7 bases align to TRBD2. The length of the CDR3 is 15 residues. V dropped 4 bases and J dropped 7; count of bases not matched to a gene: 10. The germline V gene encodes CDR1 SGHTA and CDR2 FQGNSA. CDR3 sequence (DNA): TGTGCCAGCAGCTCCCAAGGGGCTAGCGGAAATGAGCAGTTCTTC. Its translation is CASSSQGASGNEQFF.

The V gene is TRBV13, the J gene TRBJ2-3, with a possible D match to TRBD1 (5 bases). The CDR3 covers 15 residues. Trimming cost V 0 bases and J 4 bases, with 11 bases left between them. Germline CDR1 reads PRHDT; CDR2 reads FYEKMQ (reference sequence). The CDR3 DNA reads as TGTGCCAGCAGCTTAGGTGGGGCTCAACCAGATACGCAGTATTTT. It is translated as CASSLGGAQPDTQYF.

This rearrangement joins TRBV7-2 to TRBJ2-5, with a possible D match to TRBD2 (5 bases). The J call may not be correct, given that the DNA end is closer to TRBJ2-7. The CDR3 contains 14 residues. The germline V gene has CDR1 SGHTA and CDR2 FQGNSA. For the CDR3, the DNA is TGTGCCAGCAGCTTAGCTCGGGATAGGTACGAGCAGTACTTC. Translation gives CASSLARDRYEQYF.

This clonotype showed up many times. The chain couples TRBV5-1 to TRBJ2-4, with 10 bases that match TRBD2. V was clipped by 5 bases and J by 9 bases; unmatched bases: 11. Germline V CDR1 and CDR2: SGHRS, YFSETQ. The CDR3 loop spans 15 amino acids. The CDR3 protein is CASSLPTSGDGIQYF. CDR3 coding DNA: TGCGCCAGCAGTTTGCCAACTAGCGGGGACGGCATTCAGTACTTC.

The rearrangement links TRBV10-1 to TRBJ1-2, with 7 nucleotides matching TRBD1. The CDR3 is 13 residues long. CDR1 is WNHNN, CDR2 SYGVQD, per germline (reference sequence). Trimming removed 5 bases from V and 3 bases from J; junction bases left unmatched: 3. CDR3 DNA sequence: TGCGCCAGCAGTCGACAGGGAGACTATGGCTACACCTTC. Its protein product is CASSRQGDYGYTF.

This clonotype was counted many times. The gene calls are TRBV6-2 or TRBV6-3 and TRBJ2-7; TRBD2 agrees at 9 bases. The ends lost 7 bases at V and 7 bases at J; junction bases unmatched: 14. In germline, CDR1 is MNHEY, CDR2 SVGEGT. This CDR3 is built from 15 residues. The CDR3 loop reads CASTLSGGGALEQYF. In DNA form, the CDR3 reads TGTGCCAGCACCCTGAGCGGCGGGGGGGCCCTGGAGCAGTACTTC.

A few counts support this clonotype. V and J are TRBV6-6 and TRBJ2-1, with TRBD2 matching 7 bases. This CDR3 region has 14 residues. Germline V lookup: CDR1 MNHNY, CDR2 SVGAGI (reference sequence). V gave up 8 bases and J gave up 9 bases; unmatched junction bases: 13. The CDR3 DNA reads TGTGCCAGCTACGGGACTACCTCCGGCGGTGAGCAGTTCTTC. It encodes CASYGTTSGGEQFF.

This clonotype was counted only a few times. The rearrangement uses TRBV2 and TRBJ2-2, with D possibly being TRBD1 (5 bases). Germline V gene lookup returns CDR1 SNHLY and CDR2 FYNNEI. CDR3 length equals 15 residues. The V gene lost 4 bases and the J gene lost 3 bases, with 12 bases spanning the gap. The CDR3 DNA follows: TGTGCCAGCAGTGTTAGGGGTATGGACACCGGGGAGCTGTTTTTT. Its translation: CASSVRGMDTGELFF.

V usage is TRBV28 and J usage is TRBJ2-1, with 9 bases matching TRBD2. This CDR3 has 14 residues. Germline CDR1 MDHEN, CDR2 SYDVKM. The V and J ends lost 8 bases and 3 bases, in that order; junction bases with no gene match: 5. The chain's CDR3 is CASLAGANYNEQFF. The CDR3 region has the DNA TGTGCCAGCTTAGCGGGAGCCAACTACAATGAGCAGTTCTTC.

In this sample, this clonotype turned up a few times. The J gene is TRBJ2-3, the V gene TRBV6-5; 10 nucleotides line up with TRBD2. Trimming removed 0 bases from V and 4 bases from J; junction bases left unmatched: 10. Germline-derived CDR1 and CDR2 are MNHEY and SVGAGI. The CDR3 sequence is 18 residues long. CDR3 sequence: CASSYSGDSGGSADTQYF. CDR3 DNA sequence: TGTGCCAGCAGTTACTCGGGTGATAGCGGGGGGAGTGCAGATACGCAGTATTTT.